The rows below give T cell receptor beta chains drawn from one sample of a study of T cell responses to AZD1222 COVID-19 vaccine. Profiling relied on immunoSEQ multiplex PCR, and the TCRdb table lists in-frame clones only, not all of them. Here the sample spans about 120,000 clones, over 75% being singletons. The sample here was peripheral blood, taken on day 0 of AZD1222 vaccination. These receptors were obtained from an adult in good health. Both conserved end residues are part of each CDR3. D genes are given only for firm matches. For some rows the clone size is stated as once, few or many, or as a class when expanded; others skip it.

CDR3nt: TGTGCCAGCAACATCGACAGGGATGGAAATGGCTACACCTTC
CDR3aa: CASNIDRDGNGYTF
j_gene: TRBJ1-2
abundance: -
d_gene: TRBD1
v_gene: TRBV2

CDR3nt: TGTGCCAGCAGCTTTTCCGCGGGGCAGGGGCAAGAGACCCAGTACTTC
CDR3aa: CASSFSAGQGQETQYF
j_gene: TRBJ2-5
abundance: -
d_gene: -
v_gene: TRBV5-4

CDR3nt: TGTGCCAGTAGTACGGGGTGGGGAGACACTGAAGCTTTCTTT
CDR3aa: CASSTGWGDTEAFF
j_gene: TRBJ1-1
abundance: -
d_gene: -
v_gene: TRBV19

CDR3nt: TGTGCCACCCAGACAGGGGGCTACACCGGGGAGCTGTTTTTT
CDR3aa: CATQTGGYTGELFF
j_gene: TRBJ2-2
abundance: -
d_gene: TRBD1
v_gene: TRBV27

CDR3nt: TGTGCCAGCAGCTTAGGGACAGGGATGTACTATGGCTACACCTTC
CDR3aa: CASSLGTGMYYGYTF
j_gene: TRBJ1-2
abundance: few
d_gene: TRBD1
v_gene: TRBV13

CDR3nt: TGCGCCAGCAGCTCTCCGGGGGGCACTGAAGCTTTCTTT
CDR3aa: CASSSPGGTEAFF
j_gene: TRBJ1-1
abundance: -
d_gene: -
v_gene: TRBV5-1

CDR3nt: TGTGCCAGCAGCCGTGGACAGGGGAGCTCCTACGAGCAGTACTTC
CDR3aa: CASSRGQGSSYEQYF
j_gene: TRBJ2-7
abundance: -
d_gene: TRBD1
v_gene: TRBV27

CDR3nt: TGTGCCAGCAGCTACGAGGTGGGGGATCAGCCCCAGCATTTT
CDR3aa: CASSYEVGDQPQHF
j_gene: TRBJ1-5
abundance: -
d_gene: -
v_gene: TRBV7-2

CDR3nt: TGTGCCAGCAGTTGGATGGGGGAAGGGGTTGAAGCTTTCTTT
CDR3aa: CASSWMGEGVEAFF
j_gene: TRBJ1-1
abundance: -
d_gene: -
v_gene: TRBV27

CDR3nt: TGTGCCAGCAGCCAACGTCGGTCGGGCACTAATGAAAAACTGTTTTTT
CDR3aa: CASSQRRSGTNEKLFF
j_gene: TRBJ1-4
abundance: -
d_gene: -
v_gene: TRBV4-2

CDR3nt: TGCGCCAGCAGCTTGGGGGGCTACGAGCAGTACTTC
CDR3aa: CASSLGGYEQYF
j_gene: TRBJ2-7
abundance: -
d_gene: -
v_gene: TRBV5-1

CDR3nt: TGTGCCAGCACCATGAGCAGGGCTAGCGGACACTACAATGAGCAGTTCTTC
CDR3aa: CASTMSRASGHYNEQFF
j_gene: TRBJ2-1
abundance: -
d_gene: TRBD2
v_gene: TRBV28

CDR3nt: TGTGCCTGGAGCGACAATGAGCAGTTCTTC
CDR3aa: CAWSDNEQFF
j_gene: TRBJ2-1
abundance: -
d_gene: -
v_gene: TRBV30

CDR3nt: TGTGCCAGCAGCCAAAAGTCCAGGGTCAACTATGGCTACACCTTC
CDR3aa: CASSQKSRVNYGYTF
j_gene: TRBJ1-2
abundance: -
d_gene: -
v_gene: TRBV3-1/TRBV3-2

CDR3nt: TGTGCCAGCTCACCGACTAGCGGGGGCACCACCGGGGAGCTGTTTTTT
CDR3aa: CASSPTSGGTTGELFF
j_gene: TRBJ2-2
abundance: -
d_gene: TRBD2
v_gene: TRBV18

CDR3nt: TGTGCCAGCAGTCATAGACAGGGCTTCTCCTACGAGCAGTACTTC
CDR3aa: CASSHRQGFSYEQYF
j_gene: TRBJ2-7
abundance: -
d_gene: TRBD1
v_gene: TRBV27

CDR3nt: TGTGCCAGCAGCGTAGACCGGGGCTCCAACTATGGCTACACCTTC
CDR3aa: CASSVDRGSNYGYTF
j_gene: TRBJ1-2
abundance: -
d_gene: -
v_gene: TRBV7-2

CDR3nt: TGTGCCAGCAGTTTACGGACTAGCGGGGGGACCCAGTACTTC
CDR3aa: CASSLRTSGGTQYF
j_gene: TRBJ2-5
abundance: -
d_gene: TRBD2
v_gene: TRBV6-5

CDR3nt: TGCGCCAGCAGCTTGGTTGCGGAACTGAACACTGAAGCTTTCTTT
CDR3aa: CASSLVAELNTEAFF
j_gene: TRBJ1-1
abundance: -
d_gene: -
v_gene: TRBV5-1

CDR3nt: TGTGCCAGCAGCCGCAATTCCGGGGGCTCTGGGGCCAACGTCCTGACTTTC
CDR3aa: CASSRNSGGSGANVLTF
j_gene: TRBJ2-6
abundance: -
d_gene: -
v_gene: TRBV3-1/TRBV3-2

CDR3nt: TGCGCCAGCAGCTTGGGCCCGGGACTTCTTGAGCAGTTCTTC
CDR3aa: CASSLGPGLLEQFF
j_gene: TRBJ2-1
abundance: -
d_gene: -
v_gene: TRBV5-1

CDR3nt: TGTGCCAGCAGCAGCGCGGGGAGCACAGATACGCAGTATTTT
CDR3aa: CASSSAGSTDTQYF
j_gene: TRBJ2-3
abundance: -
d_gene: -
v_gene: TRBV3-1/TRBV3-2

CDR3nt: TGTGCCAGCAGCTTGATTGGGGGGACAGGATTCCACGAGCAGTACTTC
CDR3aa: CASSLIGGTGFHEQYF
j_gene: TRBJ2-7
abundance: once
d_gene: TRBD1
v_gene: TRBV5-4

CDR3nt: TGTGCCAGCAGCTCCCGGGTCGAGCAGTACTTC
CDR3aa: CASSSRVEQYF
j_gene: TRBJ2-7
abundance: -
d_gene: -
v_gene: TRBV7-9

CDR3nt: TGTGCCAGCAGTTTAGATGCCGGGGGCGGCTACACCTTC
CDR3aa: CASSLDAGGGYTF
j_gene: TRBJ1-2
abundance: -
d_gene: -
v_gene: TRBV28